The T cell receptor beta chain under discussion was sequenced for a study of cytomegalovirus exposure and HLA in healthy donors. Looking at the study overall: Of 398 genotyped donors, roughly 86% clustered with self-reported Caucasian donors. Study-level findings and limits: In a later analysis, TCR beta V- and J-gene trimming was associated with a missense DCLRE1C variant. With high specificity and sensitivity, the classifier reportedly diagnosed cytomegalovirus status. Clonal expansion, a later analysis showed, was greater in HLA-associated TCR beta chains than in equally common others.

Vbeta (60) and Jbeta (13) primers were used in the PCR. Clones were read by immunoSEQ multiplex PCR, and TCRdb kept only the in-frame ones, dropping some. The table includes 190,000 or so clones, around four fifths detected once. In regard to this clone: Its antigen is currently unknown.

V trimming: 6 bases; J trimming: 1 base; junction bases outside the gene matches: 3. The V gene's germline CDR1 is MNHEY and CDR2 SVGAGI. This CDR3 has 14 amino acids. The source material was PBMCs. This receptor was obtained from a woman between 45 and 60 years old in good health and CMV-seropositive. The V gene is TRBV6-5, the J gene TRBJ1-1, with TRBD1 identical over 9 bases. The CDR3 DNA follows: TGTGCCAGCAGACGACAGGGGGAGAACACTGAAGCTTTCTTT. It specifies CASRRQGENTEAFF.